This T cell receptor (beta chain) was observed in a study of identical twins. Study results and caveats: Whereas memory repertoires showed no such difference, abundant cord blood beta clonotypes carried fewer insertions.

TCRdb re-called the 5' RACE reads with MiXCR, one entry per CDR3 protein. The table has 400,000 to 550,000 distinct CDR3 sequences, 24% seen once; the top ten hold 2.9%. V lost 0 bases, J lost 4 bases, and 11 bases stayed unmatched. Germline V gene data show CDR1 as SGHRS and CDR2 as YFSETQ. The CDR3 sequence is 17 residues long. In regard to this clonotype: Its antigen is as yet unknown.

The same data also contributed to another study, on T cells expressing NK-cell markers. In that study: Dominant NKG2C+ clonotypes accounted for about 1.0-7.0% of CD8+ T cells in over 5 donors. Expanded clones of NKG2C+ T cells had an unclear HCMV specificity.

The source of this sequence is a woman aged 18-30 years in good health. What was sequenced was CD4+ T cells sorted from blood. V and J are TRBV5-1 and TRBJ2-7; 9 nucleotides line up with TRBD1. The DNA of the CDR3 is TGCGCCAGCAGCTTGGCCATCTTGCGACAGGGGGAGTACGAGCAGTACTTC. It codes for CASSLAILRQGEYEQYF.